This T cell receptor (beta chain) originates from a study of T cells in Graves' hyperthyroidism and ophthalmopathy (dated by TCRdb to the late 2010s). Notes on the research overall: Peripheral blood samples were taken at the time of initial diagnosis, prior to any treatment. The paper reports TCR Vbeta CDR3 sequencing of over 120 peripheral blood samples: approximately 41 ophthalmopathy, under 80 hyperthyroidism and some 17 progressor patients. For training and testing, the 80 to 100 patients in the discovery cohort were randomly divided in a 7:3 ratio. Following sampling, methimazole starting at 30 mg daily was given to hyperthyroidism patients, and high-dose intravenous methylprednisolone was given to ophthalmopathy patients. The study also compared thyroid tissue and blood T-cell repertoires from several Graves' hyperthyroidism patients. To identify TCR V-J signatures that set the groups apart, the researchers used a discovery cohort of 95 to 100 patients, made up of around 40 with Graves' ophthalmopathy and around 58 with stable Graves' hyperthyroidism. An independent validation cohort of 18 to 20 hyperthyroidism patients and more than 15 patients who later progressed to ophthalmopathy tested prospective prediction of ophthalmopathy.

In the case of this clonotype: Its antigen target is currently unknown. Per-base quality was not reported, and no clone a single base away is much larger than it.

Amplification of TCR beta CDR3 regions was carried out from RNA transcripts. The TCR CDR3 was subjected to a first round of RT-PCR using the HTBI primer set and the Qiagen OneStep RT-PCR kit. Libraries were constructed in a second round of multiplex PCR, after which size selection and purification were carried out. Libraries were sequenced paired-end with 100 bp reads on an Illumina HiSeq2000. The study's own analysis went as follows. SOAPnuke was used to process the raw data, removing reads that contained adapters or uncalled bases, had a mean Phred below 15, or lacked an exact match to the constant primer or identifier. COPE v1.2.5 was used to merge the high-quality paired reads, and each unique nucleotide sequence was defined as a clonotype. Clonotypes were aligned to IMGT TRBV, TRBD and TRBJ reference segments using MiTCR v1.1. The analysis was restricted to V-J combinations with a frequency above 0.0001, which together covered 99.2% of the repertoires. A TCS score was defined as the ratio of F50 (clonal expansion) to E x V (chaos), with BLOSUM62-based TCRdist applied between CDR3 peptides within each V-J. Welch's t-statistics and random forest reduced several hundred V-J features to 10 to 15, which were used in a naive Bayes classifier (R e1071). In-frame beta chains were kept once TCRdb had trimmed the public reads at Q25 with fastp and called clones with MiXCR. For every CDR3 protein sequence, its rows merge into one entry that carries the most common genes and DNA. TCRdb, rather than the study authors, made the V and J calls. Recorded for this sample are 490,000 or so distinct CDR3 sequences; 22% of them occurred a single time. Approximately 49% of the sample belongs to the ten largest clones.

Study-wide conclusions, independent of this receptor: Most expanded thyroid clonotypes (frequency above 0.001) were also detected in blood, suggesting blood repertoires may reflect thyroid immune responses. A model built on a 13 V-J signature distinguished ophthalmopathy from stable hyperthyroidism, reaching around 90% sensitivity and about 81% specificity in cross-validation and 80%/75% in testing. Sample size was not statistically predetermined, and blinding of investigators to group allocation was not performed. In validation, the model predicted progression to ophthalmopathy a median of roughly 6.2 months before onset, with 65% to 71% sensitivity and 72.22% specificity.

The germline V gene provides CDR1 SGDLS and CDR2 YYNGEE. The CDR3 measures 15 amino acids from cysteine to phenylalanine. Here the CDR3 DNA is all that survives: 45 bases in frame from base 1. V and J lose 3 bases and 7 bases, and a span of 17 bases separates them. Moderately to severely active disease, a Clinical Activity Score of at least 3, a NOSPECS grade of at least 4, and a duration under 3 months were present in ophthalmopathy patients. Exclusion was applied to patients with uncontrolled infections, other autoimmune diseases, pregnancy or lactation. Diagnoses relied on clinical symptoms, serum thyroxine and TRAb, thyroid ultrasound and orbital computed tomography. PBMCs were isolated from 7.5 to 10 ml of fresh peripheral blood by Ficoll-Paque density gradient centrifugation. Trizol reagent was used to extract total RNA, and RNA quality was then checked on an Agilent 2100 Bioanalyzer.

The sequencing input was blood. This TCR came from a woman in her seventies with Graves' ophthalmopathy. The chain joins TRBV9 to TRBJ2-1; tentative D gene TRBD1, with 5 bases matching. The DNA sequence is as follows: TGTGCCAGCAGCGCCGTTGACAGTTTACAGAATGAGCAGTTCTTC. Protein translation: CASSAVDSLQNEQFF.